This T cell receptor (beta chain) emerged from a study of shared clonotypes between healthy human individuals. The naive CD8 population came from CD45RO-negative cells selected for CCR7, without terminally differentiated effector memory CD45RA+ cells. Assay: immunoSEQ multiplex PCR; the TCRdb copy retains only in-frame clones and omits some. The sample consists of about 1,900,000 clones, about 95% of them appearing once. V trimming: 0 bases; J trimming: 5 bases; junction bases outside the gene matches: 3. The CDR3 is made up of 14 amino acids. The germline V gene encodes CDR1 SGDLS and CDR2 YYNGEE. Only one count was recorded for this clone. Other DNA sequences from this sample encode an identical CDR3 as well.

The sample consisted of naive CD8+ T cells sorted from blood. The rearrangement links TRBV9 to TRBJ2-3, with 7 bases that match TRBD2. The sequence came from a man between 18 and 29 years old in good health. The CDR3 DNA sequence: TGTGCCAGCAGCGTAGGCGGGAGTGGAGATACGCAGTATTTT. This codes for CASSVGGSGDTQYF. The full variable domain, with the rest looked up from reference TRBV9 and TRBJ2-3, is DSGVTQTPKHLITATGQRVTLRCSPRSGDLSVYWYQQSLDQGLQFLIQYYNGEERAKGNILERFSAQQFPDLHSELNLSSLELGDSALYFCASSVGGSGDTQYFGPGTRLTVL.